This TCR beta chain derives from a study of T cells after yellow fever vaccination. Each CDR3 protein is one row after TCRdb ran MiXCR on the 5' RACE reads. Found here are 610,000 or so distinct CDR3 sequences, over 9% of them singletons; the top ten hold 15%. V was cut by 2 bases and J by 2 bases, with 16 bases left in between. The CDR3 runs to 15 residues. Germline V gives CDR1 DFQATT, CDR2 SNEGSKA (reference sequence). Study-level points and caveats: Overlap between CD4 and CD8 compartments was detected for a small share of clonotypes. Most clones from primary vaccination resurfaced after the booster (roughly 96% CD4, 88% CD8).

Concerning this clonotype itself: As yet, its antigen is unknown.

The sequence came from a man under 40 who received the YFV17D yellow fever vaccine. The chain combines TRBV20-1 with TRBJ2-7; tentative D call: TRBD1 (6 bases). This sample comprised PBMCs, obtained on the day of the yellow fever booster vaccination. In DNA, the CDR3 is TGCAGTGCTAGAATCCCCCAGGCAGGGGCCTACGAGCAGTACTTC. Encoded protein: CSARIPQAGAYEQYF.